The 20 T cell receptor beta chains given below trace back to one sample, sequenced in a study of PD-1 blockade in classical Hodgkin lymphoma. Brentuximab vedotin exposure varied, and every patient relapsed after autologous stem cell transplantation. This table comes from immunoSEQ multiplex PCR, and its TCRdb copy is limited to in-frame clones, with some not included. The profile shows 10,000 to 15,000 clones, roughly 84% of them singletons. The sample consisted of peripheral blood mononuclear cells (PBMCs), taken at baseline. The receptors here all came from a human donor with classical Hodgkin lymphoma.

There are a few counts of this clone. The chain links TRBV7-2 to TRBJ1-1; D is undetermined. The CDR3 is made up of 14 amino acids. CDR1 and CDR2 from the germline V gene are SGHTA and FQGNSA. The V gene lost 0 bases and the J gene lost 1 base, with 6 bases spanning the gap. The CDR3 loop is CASSLARTNTEAFF. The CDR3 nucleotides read TGTGCCAGCAGCTTAGCACGGACGAACACTGAAGCTTTCTTT.

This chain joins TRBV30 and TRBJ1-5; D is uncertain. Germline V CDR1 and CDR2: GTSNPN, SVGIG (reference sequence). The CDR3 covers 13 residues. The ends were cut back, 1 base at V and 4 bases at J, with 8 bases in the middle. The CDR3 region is CAWSATANQPQHF. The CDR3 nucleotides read TGTGCCTGGAGTGCTACAGCTAATCAGCCCCAGCATTTT.

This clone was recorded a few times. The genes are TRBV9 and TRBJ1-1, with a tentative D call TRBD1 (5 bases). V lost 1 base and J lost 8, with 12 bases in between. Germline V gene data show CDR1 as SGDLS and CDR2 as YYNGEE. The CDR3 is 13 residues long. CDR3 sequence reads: CASSVRLGGEAFF. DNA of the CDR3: TGTGCCAGCAGCGTACGGCTGGGGGGAGAAGCTTTCTTT.

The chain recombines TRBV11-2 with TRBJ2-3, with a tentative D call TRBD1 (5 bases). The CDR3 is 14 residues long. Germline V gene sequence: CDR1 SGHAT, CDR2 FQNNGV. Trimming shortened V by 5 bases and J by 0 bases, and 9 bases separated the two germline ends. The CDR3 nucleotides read TGTGCCAGCAGCCTAAGACAGAGCACAGATACGCAGTATTTT. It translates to CASSLRQSTDTQYF.

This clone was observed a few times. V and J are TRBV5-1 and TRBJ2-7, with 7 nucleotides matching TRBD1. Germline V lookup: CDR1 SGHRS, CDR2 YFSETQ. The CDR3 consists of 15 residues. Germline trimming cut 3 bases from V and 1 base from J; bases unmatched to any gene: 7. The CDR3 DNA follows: TGCGCCAGCAGCTCGCCCACAGGGGATTCCTACGAGCAGTACTTC. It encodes CASSSPTGDSYEQYF.

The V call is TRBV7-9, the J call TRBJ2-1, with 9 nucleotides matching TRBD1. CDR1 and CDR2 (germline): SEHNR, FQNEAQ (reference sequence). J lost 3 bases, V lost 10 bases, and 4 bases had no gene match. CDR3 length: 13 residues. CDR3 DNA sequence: TGTGCCACTCAGACAGGGGGCTACAATGAGCAGTTCTTC. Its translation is CATQTGGYNEQFF.

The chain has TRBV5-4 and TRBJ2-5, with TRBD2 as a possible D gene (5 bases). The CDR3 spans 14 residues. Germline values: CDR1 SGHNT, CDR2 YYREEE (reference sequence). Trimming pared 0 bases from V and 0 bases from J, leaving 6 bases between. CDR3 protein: CASSLVGDQETQYF. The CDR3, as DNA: TGTGCCAGCAGCTTGGTCGGGGACCAAGAGACCCAGTACTTC.

The CDR3 coding sequence is TGTGCCAGCTCGGCCGCGGGACAAGTCTATAATTCACCCCTCCACTTT. This translates into CASSAAGQVYNSPLHF. The gene calls are TRBV18 and TRBJ1-6; TRBD1 might be the D (6 bases). Germline assignment: CDR1 KGHSH and CDR2 LQKENI. There are 16 residues in the CDR3. Trimming removed 6 bases at V and 3 bases at J, with 15 bases between.

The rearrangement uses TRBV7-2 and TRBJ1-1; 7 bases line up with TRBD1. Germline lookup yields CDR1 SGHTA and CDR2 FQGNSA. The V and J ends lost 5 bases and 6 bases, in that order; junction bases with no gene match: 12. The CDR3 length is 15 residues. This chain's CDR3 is CASSPSDREGAEAFF. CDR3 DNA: TGTGCCAGCAGCCCTTCCGACAGGGAGGGAGCTGAAGCTTTCTTT. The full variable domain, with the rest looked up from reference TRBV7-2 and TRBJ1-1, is GAGVSQSPSNKVTEKGKDVELRCDPISGHTALYWYRQSLGQGLEFLIYFQGNSAPDKSGLPSDRFSAERTGGSVSTLTIQRTQQEDSAVYLCASSPSDREGAEAFFGQGTRLTVV.

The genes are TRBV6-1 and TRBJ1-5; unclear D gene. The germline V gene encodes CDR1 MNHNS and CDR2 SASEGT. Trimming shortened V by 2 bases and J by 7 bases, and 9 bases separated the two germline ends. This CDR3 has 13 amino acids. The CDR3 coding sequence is TGTGCCAGCAGTGAACTCGGTACCCAGCCCCAGCATTTT. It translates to CASSELGTQPQHF.

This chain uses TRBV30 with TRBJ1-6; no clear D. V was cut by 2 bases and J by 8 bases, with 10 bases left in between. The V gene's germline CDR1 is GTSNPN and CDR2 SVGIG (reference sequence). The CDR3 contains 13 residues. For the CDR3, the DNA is TGTGCCTGGAGTAGGGTCCGGGATTCACCCCTCCACTTT. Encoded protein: CAWSRVRDSPLHF.

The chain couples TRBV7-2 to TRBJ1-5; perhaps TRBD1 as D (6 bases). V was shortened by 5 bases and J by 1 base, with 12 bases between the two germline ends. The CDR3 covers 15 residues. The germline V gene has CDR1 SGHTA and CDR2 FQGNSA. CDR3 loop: CASSGTGLSNQPQHF. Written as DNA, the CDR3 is TGTGCCAGCAGCGGAACAGGGTTGAGCAATCAGCCCCAGCATTTT.

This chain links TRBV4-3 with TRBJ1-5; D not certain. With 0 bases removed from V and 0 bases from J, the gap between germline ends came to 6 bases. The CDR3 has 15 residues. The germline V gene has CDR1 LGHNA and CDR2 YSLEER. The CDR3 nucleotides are TGCGCCAGCAGCCAAGATTGGGATAGCAATCAGCCCCAGCATTTT. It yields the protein CASSQDWDSNQPQHF.

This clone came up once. The CDR3 loop is CASSEDSYGYTF. CDR3 coding DNA: TGTGCCAGCAGTGAGGACAGCTATGGCTACACCTTC. V and J are TRBV25-1 and TRBJ1-2; D possibly corresponds to TRBD1 (6 bases). This CDR3 spans 12 amino acids. Germline CDR1 is MGHDK and CDR2 is SYGVNS. V gave up 3 bases and J gave up 4 bases, with 6 bases separating them.

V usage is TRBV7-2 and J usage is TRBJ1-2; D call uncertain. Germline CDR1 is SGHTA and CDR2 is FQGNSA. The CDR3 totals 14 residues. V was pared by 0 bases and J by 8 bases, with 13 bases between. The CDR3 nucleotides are TGTGCCAGCAGCTTAGCATCCAGAGCGAAGGGCTACACCTTC. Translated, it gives CASSLASRAKGYTF. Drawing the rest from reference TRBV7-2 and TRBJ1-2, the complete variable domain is GAGVSQSPSNKVTEKGKDVELRCDPISGHTALYWYRQSLGQGLEFLIYFQGNSAPDKSGLPSDRFSAERTGGSVSTLTIQRTQQEDSAVYLCASSLASRAKGYTFGSGTRLTVV.

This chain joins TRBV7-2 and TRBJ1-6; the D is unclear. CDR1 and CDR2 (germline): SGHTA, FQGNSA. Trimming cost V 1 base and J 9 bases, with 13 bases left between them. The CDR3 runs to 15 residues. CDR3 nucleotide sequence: TGTGCCAGCAGCTTAGGCGGGGTTCAAGTTTCACCCCTCCACTTT. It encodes CASSLGGVQVSPLHF.

CDR3 amino acids: CASSFQGGMNTEAFF. Written as DNA, the CDR3 is TGTGCCAGCAGTTTCCAGGGGGGTATGAACACTGAAGCTTTCTTT. The chain carries TRBV6-6 and TRBJ1-1, with 7 bases that match TRBD1. Germline lookup yields CDR1 MNHNY and CDR2 SVGAGI (reference sequence). The V and J ends lost 4 bases and 0 bases, in that order; junction bases with no gene match: 5. There are 15 residues in the CDR3.

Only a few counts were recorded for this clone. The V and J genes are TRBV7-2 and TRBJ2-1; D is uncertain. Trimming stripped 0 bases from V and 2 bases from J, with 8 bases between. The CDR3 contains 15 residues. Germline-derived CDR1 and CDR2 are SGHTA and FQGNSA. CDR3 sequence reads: CASSLAYGTYNEQFF. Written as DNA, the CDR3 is TGTGCCAGCAGCTTAGCGTACGGAACCTACAATGAGCAGTTCTTC.

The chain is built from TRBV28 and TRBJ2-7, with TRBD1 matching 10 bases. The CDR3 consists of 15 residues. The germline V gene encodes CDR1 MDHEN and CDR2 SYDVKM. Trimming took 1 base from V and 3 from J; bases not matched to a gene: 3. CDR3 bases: TGTGCCAGCAGTTTATTTGGGACAGGGGTCTACGAGCAGTACTTC. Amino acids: CASSLFGTGVYEQYF.

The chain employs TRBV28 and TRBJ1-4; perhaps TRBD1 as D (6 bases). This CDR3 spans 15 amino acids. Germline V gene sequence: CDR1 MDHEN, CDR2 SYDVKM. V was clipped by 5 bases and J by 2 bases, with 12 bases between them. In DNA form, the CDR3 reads TGTGCCAGCAGTCCAACAGGGTATACTAATGAAAAACTGTTTTTT. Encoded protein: CASSPTGYTNEKLFF.